Presented here are 30 T cell receptor beta chains from one specimen sequenced in a study of vaccination and CD4 T cells after COVID-19 (dated by TCRdb to 2021 to 2024). The library was generated by PCR. TCRdb lists the instrument as Illumina iSeq 100. DNA from cultured CD4+ T cells underwent TCR sequencing with the Oncomine TCR Beta short-read assay at the Johns Hopkins FTIC core. The raw public reads went through TCRdb reprocessing: fastp at Q25, MiXCR clone calling, in-frame beta chains kept. CDR3 protein sequences are deduplicated, and each keeps its most common genes and DNA. A total of approximately 23,000 distinct CDR3 sequences appear in this sample, 35% to 45% of them only once. The ten largest clones represent just under 30% of the sample. In the paper's terms, the time point label means: late sampling 161 to 241 days after vaccination in a few convalescent patients. This specimen's treatment or condition label, interpreted: approximately 9-day PBMC culture with coronavirus spike peptide pools or control peptides (ViraFEST assay).

The antigens for these receptors are not known. Source: CD4+ T cells from blood, cultured in vitro, taken about 7 months after SARS-CoV-2 vaccination. All receptors derive from a human donor who had recovered from COVID-19.

V and J are TRBV20-1 and TRBJ2-5; 7 positions match TRBD2. Germline values: CDR1 DFQATT, CDR2 SNEGSKA (reference sequence). This CDR3 spans 17 amino acids. V trimming: 1 base; J trimming: 5 bases; junction bases outside the gene matches: 16. As DNA, the CDR3 is TGCAGTGCTAGAGGGGTTGTTCGCGGGAGTAGTACGGAGACCCAGTACTTC. Translating it yields CSARGVVRGSSTETQYF.

The chain recombines TRBV7-9 with TRBJ2-7, with 7 bases identical to TRBD2. V lost 2 bases to trimming and J lost 6 bases; unmatched junction nucleotides: 4. The CDR3 sequence is 13 residues long. Germline CDR1 is SEHNR and CDR2 is FQNEAQ (reference sequence). This CDR3 is CASSLLADGEQYF. The CDR3 DNA is TGTGCCAGCAGCTTACTAGCGGACGGCGAGCAGTACTTC.

Details on this clonotype: Sequence at one end of the junction differs from germline and may be a read error. This chain uses TRBV11-1 with TRBJ2-7; possibly TRBD1 for D (6 bases). The CDR3 consists of 16 residues. The V gene's germline CDR1 is SGHAT and CDR2 FQDESV (reference sequence). The CDR3 sequence is CTSSLVGTSTTYEQYF. DNA of the CDR3: TGTACCAGCAGCTTAGTAGGGACATCTACTACCTACGAGCAGTACTTC.

This clonotype has just one count. This chain links TRBV19 with TRBJ2-7; tentatively, D is TRBD2 (6 bases). CDR3 size: 13 residues. V was clipped by 0 bases and J by 4 bases, with 7 bases between them. Germline CDR1 and CDR2: LNHDA and SQIVND (reference sequence). This CDR3 is CASSIDSGYEQYF. CDR3 sequence (DNA): TGTGCCAGTAGTATAGATAGCGGATACGAGCAGTACTTC.

There are a few counts of this clonotype. This chain connects TRBV20-1 to TRBJ2-5, with D unresolved. The CDR3 loop spans 12 amino acids. CDR1 DFQATT and CDR2 SNEGSKA come from the germline V gene (reference sequence). Trimming shortened V by 2 bases and J by 5 bases, and 9 bases separated the two germline ends. CDR3 residues: CSARSPGETQYF. CDR3 bases: TGCAGTGCTAGATCCCCAGGCGAGACCCAGTACTTC.

This clonotype was seen once. The chain combines TRBV20-1 with TRBJ2-7; TRBD2 agrees at 7 bases. This CDR3 comprises 14 residues. The V segment lost 3 bases and the J segment 2 bases; nucleotides outside the gene matches: 7. CDR1 and CDR2 from the germline V gene are DFQATT and SNEGSKA (reference sequence). The chain's CDR3 is CSARFGLVPYEQYF. The CDR3 bases are TGCAGTGCTAGGTTTGGACTAGTCCCCTACGAGCAGTACTTC.

The rearrangement joins TRBV19 to TRBJ2-5, with D maybe TRBD2 (6 bases). CDR1 and CDR2 (germline): LNHDA, SQIVND (reference sequence). With 6 bases removed from V and 2 bases from J, the gap between germline ends came to 22 bases. The CDR3 runs to 17 residues. As DNA, the CDR3 is TGTGCCAGTAGACCCCATTCGGGGGTGGCGAGGCAAGAGACCCAGTACTTC. Translated, it gives CASRPHSGVARQETQYF.

The J gene is TRBJ2-3, the V gene TRBV2, with TRBD2 identical over 13 bases. With V trimmed by 10 bases and J by 0 bases, 7 bases remained unmatched. Germline V lookup: CDR1 SNHLY, CDR2 FYNNEI. This CDR3 has 16 amino acids. DNA of the CDR3: TGTGCCAACAGCGGGGGACTAGCGGGAAGCACAGATACGCAGTATTTT. This translates into CANSGGLAGSTDTQYF.

This clonotype was observed a few times. The chain has TRBV28 and TRBJ2-7; D may be TRBD2 (5 bases). The germline V gene encodes CDR1 MDHEN and CDR2 SYDVKM. The germline V and J ends were trimmed by 5 bases and 1 base, with 18 bases remaining between them. The CDR3 has 16 amino acids. CDR3 bases: TGTGCCAGCAGTCGTTTGGCCCTCGGGGAATCCTACGAGCAGTACTTC. Encoded protein: CASSRLALGESYEQYF. The full variable domain, completed using reference TRBV28 and TRBJ2-7, is DVKVTQSSRYLVKRTGEKVFLECVQDMDHENMFWYRQDPGLGLRLIYFSYDVKMKEKGDIPEGYSVSREKKERFSLILESASTNQTSMYLCASSRLALGESYEQYFGPGTRLTVT.

This chain uses TRBV5-1 with TRBJ2-5; no firm D call. The CDR3 length is 13 residues. V was shortened by 0 bases and J by 5 bases, with 8 bases between the two germline ends. CDR1 and CDR2 from the germline V gene are SGHRS and YFSETQ. This CDR3 reads CASSLGSLETQYF. CDR3 in DNA: TGCGCCAGCAGCTTGGGTTCCCTGGAGACCCAGTACTTC.

V usage is TRBV6-1 and J usage is TRBJ2-1; 8 bases align to TRBD1. Germline lookup yields CDR1 MNHNS and CDR2 SASEGT. With 6 bases clipped from V and 5 bases from J, the junction kept 12 bases outside the gene matches. The CDR3 covers 16 residues. Here the CDR3 reads CASSPIPDRADNEQFF. CDR3 bases: TGTGCCAGCAGCCCCATCCCGGACAGGGCTGACAATGAGCAGTTCTTC.

In its sample, this clonotype was seen a few times. This chain uses TRBV6-1 with TRBJ1-5; possible D gene TRBD1, 6 bases. CDR1 is MNHNS, CDR2 SASEGT, per germline. The CDR3 runs to 15 residues. V was cut by 5 bases and J by 0 bases, with 11 bases left in between. The CDR3 loop is CASSLDRYSNQPQHF. CDR3 DNA: TGTGCCAGCAGTCTCGACAGGTATAGCAATCAGCCCCAGCATTTT.

This clonotype was seen more than once but under ten times. Here the CDR3 DNA reads TGTGCCAGTCTAATACCGGCGGGGGCTGAAGCTTTCTTT. The encoded protein is CASLIPAGAEAFF. V gene TRBV6-1 combines with J gene TRBJ1-1; D may be TRBD1 (5 bases). CDR3 length: 13 amino acids. Germline CDR1 and CDR2: MNHNS and SASEGT. The V and J ends lost 9 bases and 6 bases respectively, with 17 bases between them.

This clonotype was counted between two and nine times. This rearrangement joins TRBV7-2 to TRBJ1-2; no reliable D call. The CDR3 contains 15 residues. The V end was cut by 1 base, the J end by 6 bases, with 15 bases between. Germline CDR1 is SGHTA and CDR2 is FQGNSA. CDR3 loop: CASSLGLYVRDGYTF. CDR3 in DNA: TGTGCCAGCAGCTTAGGTTTGTACGTCAGAGATGGCTACACCTTC.

This clonotype turned up a few times. The rearrangement links TRBV27 to TRBJ1-1; perhaps TRBD1 as D (5 bases). V lost 6 bases and J lost 4, with 15 bases in between. The CDR3 sequence is 14 residues long. Germline values: CDR1 MNHEY, CDR2 SMNVEV (reference sequence). The chain's CDR3 is CASRPDWGGTEAFF. CDR3 sequence (DNA): TGTGCCAGCAGGCCGGACTGGGGCGGCACTGAAGCTTTCTTT.

This sequence joins TRBV5-1 and TRBJ1-1, with 7 bases identical to TRBD1. This CDR3 has 14 amino acids. The V gene's germline CDR1 is SGHRS and CDR2 YFSETQ. The V segment lost 4 bases and the J segment 5 bases; nucleotides outside the gene matches: 8. For the CDR3, the DNA is TGCGCCAGCAGCGAGCAGGGGGTAGGGACTGAAGCTTTCTTT. It is translated as CASSEQGVGTEAFF.

This clonotype was observed a few times. The rearrangement joins TRBV5-4 to TRBJ2-5, with TRBD2 identical over 16 bases. Trimming removed 4 bases from V and 5 bases from J; junction bases left unmatched: 5. Germline V lookup: CDR1 SGHNT, CDR2 YYREEE (reference sequence). CDR3 size: 16 residues. The CDR3 coding sequence is TGTGCCAGCAGCCGGGGGACTAGCGGGAGGGGGGAGACCCAGTACTTC. It is translated as CASSRGTSGRGETQYF.

This clonotype was picked up a small number of times. V is TRBV15 and J is TRBJ2-7, with TRBD2 matching 10 bases. V lost 6 bases to trimming and J lost 3 bases; unmatched junction nucleotides: 11. This CDR3 spans 16 amino acids. Germline assignment: CDR1 LNHNV and CDR2 YYDKDF (reference sequence). In DNA form, the CDR3 reads TGTGCCACCAGTCGGGCCTCGGCTAGCGGGAGCTACGAGCAGTACTTC. It codes for CATSRASASGSYEQYF.

The chain recombines TRBV11-2 with TRBJ2-7, with D possibly TRBD1 on 5 matching bases. The CDR3 sequence is 14 residues long. Trimming took 0 bases from V and 2 from J, leaving 8 bases between them. Germline V gene data show CDR1 as SGHAT and CDR2 as FQNNGV. DNA of the CDR3: TGTGCCAGCAGCTTAGACACAGGACCCTACGAGCAGTACTTC. Encoded protein: CASSLDTGPYEQYF.

The chain employs TRBV20-1 and TRBJ2-5; 7 bases are a match to TRBD2. This CDR3 comprises 17 residues. Germline lookup yields CDR1 DFQATT and CDR2 SNEGSKA (reference sequence). Trimming took 0 bases from V and 4 from J; bases not matched to a gene: 14. The CDR3 nucleotides read TGCAGTGCTAGAGATTATAAATGGGGGGGAGTTGGAGAGACCCAGTACTTC. Translation gives CSARDYKWGGVGETQYF.

The chain employs TRBV7-8 and TRBJ2-7; 10 nucleotides line up with TRBD2. The germline V gene has CDR1 SGHVS and CDR2 FQNEAQ. The V gene end was trimmed by 8 bases and the J gene end by 6 bases; junction bases not matched to a gene: 10. The CDR3 contains 14 residues. The CDR3 bases are TGTGCCAGCTCGTCGGGGACTAGCGAGGGCGAGCAGTACTTC. This translates into CASSSGTSEGEQYF.

The chain couples TRBV6-1 to TRBJ2-2; D gene ambiguous. The V and J ends lost 2 bases and 7 bases respectively, with 11 bases between them. Germline CDR1 reads MNHNS; CDR2 reads SASEGT. CDR3 length: 14 amino acids. CDR3 protein: CASSERGPDGELFF. The DNA of the CDR3 is TGTGCCAGCAGTGAACGAGGACCAGACGGGGAGCTGTTTTTT.

The chain couples TRBV6-1 to TRBJ1-2; D unclear. Germline-derived CDR1 and CDR2 are MNHNS and SASEGT. The CDR3 is made up of 13 amino acids. V was shortened by 6 bases and J by 4 bases, with 12 bases between the two germline ends. The DNA of the CDR3 is TGTGCCAGCAGCCCAGTCCGGACCTATGGCTACACCTTC. The encoded protein is CASSPVRTYGYTF.

The V gene is TRBV7-2, the J gene TRBJ2-1, with D perhaps assigned TRBD1 or TRBD2 (5 bases each). This CDR3 is built from 15 residues. The germline V gene encodes CDR1 SGHTA and CDR2 FQGNSA. Trimming removed 1 base from V and 3 bases from J, with 10 bases in between. The CDR3 DNA is TGTGCCAGCAGCTTAGTCTGGGGGATCTACAATGAGCAGTTCTTC. Amino acids: CASSLVWGIYNEQFF. Full variable domain (missing parts from reference TRBV7-2 and TRBJ2-1): GAGVSQSPSNKVTEKGKDVELRCDPISGHTALYWYRQSLGQGLEFLIYFQGNSAPDKSGLPSDRFSAERTGGSVSTLTIQRTQQEDSAVYLCASSLVWGIYNEQFFGPGTRLTVL.

V gene TRBV11-2 combines with J gene TRBJ1-2, with D possibly being TRBD1 (6 bases). V was trimmed by 0 bases and J by 8 bases, leaving 13 bases between them. This CDR3 has 14 residues. CDR1 SGHAT and CDR2 FQNNGV come from the germline V gene. The CDR3 nucleotides are TGTGCCAGCAGCTTAGAGACCAGGGGAGGGGGCTACACCTTC. Translating it yields CASSLETRGGGYTF. Together with reference TRBV11-2 and TRBJ1-2, the CDR3 gives the full variable domain: EAGVAQSPRYKIIEKRQSVAFWCNPISGHATLYWYQQILGQGPKLLIQFQNNGVVDDSQLPKDRFSAERLKGVDSTLKIQPAKLEDSAVYLCASSLETRGGGYTFGSGTRLTVV.

The rearrangement uses TRBV7-2 and TRBJ1-1; TRBD1 agrees at 7 bases. Trimming removed 2 bases from V and 10 bases from J; junction bases left unmatched: 7. The CDR3 is 13 residues long. Germline V gives CDR1 SGHTA, CDR2 FQGNSA. The CDR3 DNA sequence: TGTGCCAGCAGCTTAAGACAGGGAGTTGGAGCTTTCTTT. Amino acids: CASSLRQGVGAFF.

This clonotype was found a few times. This chain links TRBV6-1 with TRBJ2-7; tentative D call: TRBD1 (6 bases). Per germline, CDR1 MNHNS and CDR2 SASEGT. Trimming left V 6 bases short and J 7 bases short, with 19 bases between. The CDR3 length is 14 residues. CDR3 amino acids: CASSLDRFLNEQYF. The CDR3 nucleotides are TGTGCCAGCAGCCTCGACAGGTTTTTGAATGAGCAGTACTTC.

V gene TRBV19 combines with J gene TRBJ1-1; tentatively, D is TRBD1 (6 bases). Trimming removed 1 base at V and 4 bases at J, with 16 bases between. This CDR3 comprises 16 residues. The germline V gene encodes CDR1 LNHDA and CDR2 SQIVND (reference sequence). DNA of the CDR3: TGTGCCAGTAGTATAGGGGCCACAGGGCGCGGCACTGAAGCTTTCTTT. Protein product: CASSIGATGRGTEAFF. Supplemented by reference TRBV19 and TRBJ1-1, the full variable domain reads DGGITQSPKYLFRKEGQNVTLSCEQNLNHDAMYWYRQDPGQGLRLIYYSQIVNDFQKGDIAEGYSVSREKKESFPLTVTSAQKNPTAFYLCASSIGATGRGTEAFFGQGTRLTVV.

The genes are TRBV12-3 or TRBV12-4 and TRBJ2-5; D perhaps matches TRBD2 (7 bases). Deletions cut 3 bases from V and 5 bases from J, with 13 bases between. The CDR3 spans 14 residues. The CDR3 nucleotides are TGTGCCAGCAGTTTGTGGGGGGGCGGGGAGACCCAGTACTTC. Translating it yields CASSLWGGGETQYF.

The gene calls are TRBV7-8 and TRBJ1-1; D uncertain. The CDR3 runs 14 residues. V gave up 5 bases and J gave up 4 bases, with 14 bases separating them. Germline V gene lookup returns CDR1 SGHVS and CDR2 FQNEAQ. The DNA for the CDR3 is TGTGCCAGCAGCAGGAACCACGGGAGCACTGAAGCTTTCTTT. It specifies CASSRNHGSTEAFF.